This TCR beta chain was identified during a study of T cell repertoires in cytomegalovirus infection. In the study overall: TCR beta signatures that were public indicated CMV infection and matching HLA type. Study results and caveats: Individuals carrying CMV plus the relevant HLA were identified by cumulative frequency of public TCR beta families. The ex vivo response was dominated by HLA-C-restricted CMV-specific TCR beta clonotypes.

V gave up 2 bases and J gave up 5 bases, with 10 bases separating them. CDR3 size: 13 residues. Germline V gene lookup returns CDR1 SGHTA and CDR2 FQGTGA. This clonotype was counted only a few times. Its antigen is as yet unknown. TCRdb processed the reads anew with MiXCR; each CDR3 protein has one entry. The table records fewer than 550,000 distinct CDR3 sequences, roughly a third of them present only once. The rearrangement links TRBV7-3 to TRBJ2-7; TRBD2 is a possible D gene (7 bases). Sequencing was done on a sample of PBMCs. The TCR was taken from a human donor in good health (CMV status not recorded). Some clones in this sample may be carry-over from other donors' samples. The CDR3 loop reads CASSLGGGNEQYF. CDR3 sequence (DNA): TGTGCCAGCAGCTTAGGCGGGGGCAACGAGCAGTACTTC. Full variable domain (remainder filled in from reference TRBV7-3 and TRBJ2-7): GAGVSQTPSNKVTEKGKYVELRCDPISGHTALYWYRQSLGQGPEFLIYFQGTGAADDSGLPNDRFFAVRPEGSVSTLKIQRTERGDSAVYLCASSLGGGNEQYFGPGTRLTVT.